Each of the 22 T cell receptor beta chains below was sequenced from the same sample in a study of CD8 T cells in Susac syndrome. It was with random hexamers that about 0.45 to 1 ug RNA was reverse transcribed. TCRdb passed the immunoSEQ multiplex PCR reads through MiXCR, listing each CDR3 protein once. The sample holds roughly 250,000 distinct CDR3 sequences, around 96% seen once. The specimen was CD4+ T cells from PBMCs. Source of these receptors: a human donor with Susac syndrome.

The chain uses TRBV19 and TRBJ2-1; no clear D. Germline assignment: CDR1 LNHDA and CDR2 SQIVND (reference sequence). The V and J ends lost 1 base and 10 bases respectively, with 8 bases between them. CDR3 length: 12 amino acids. CDR3 sequence: CASSIVRKEQFF. The DNA of the CDR3 is TGTGCCAGTAGTATAGTCCGGAAAGAGCAGTTCTTC.

The gene calls are TRBV28 and TRBJ1-5; D possibly corresponds to TRBD1 (5 bases). The CDR3 sequence is 13 residues long. CDR1 and CDR2 (germline): MDHEN, SYDVKM. V shed 8 bases and J shed 3 bases, with 11 bases lying between them. The CDR3 region has the DNA TGTGCCAGCGTGGGGGGAGCCAATCAGCCCCAGCATTTT. This gives the protein CASVGGANQPQHF.

The gene calls are TRBV5-4 and TRBJ2-6; no clear D gene. This CDR3 contains 13 residues. The germline V and J ends were trimmed by 2 bases and 3 bases, with 3 bases remaining between them. CDR1 and CDR2 (germline): SGHNT, YYREEE (reference sequence). The CDR3 loop reads CASSFFGANVLTF. The CDR3 DNA follows: TGTGCCAGCAGCTTTTTTGGGGCCAACGTCCTGACTTTC. The whole variable domain, filled in from reference TRBV5-4 and TRBJ2-6, reads ETGVTQSPTHLIKTRGQQVTLRCSSQSGHNTVSWYQQALGQGPQFIFQYYREEENGRGNFPPRFSGLQFPNYSSELNVNALELDDSALYLCASSFFGANVLTFGAGSRLTVL.

The rearrangement joins TRBV12-3 or TRBV12-4 to TRBJ2-3; a weak D match, TRBD2 (5 bases). Deletions cut 3 bases from V and 3 bases from J, with 10 bases between. This CDR3 region has 14 residues. In DNA form, the CDR3 reads TGTGCCAGCAGTTTGGGAGTCGCTACAGATACGCAGTATTTT. This codes for CASSLGVATDTQYF.

The CDR3 spells CASSPAGENPSEAFF. CDR3 nucleotides: TGTGCCAGCAGCCCCGCGGGCGAGAATCCCTCTGAAGCTTTCTTT. V is TRBV11-3 and J is TRBJ1-1; no reliable D call. The CDR3 covers 15 residues. V lost 5 bases and J 6 bases, leaving 19 bases between the germline ends. Germline V gene sequence: CDR1 SGHNT, CDR2 YENEEA.

The rearrangement uses TRBV29-1 and TRBJ2-1; D may be TRBD2 (6 bases). V was cut by 0 bases and J by 4 bases, with 19 bases left in between. The CDR3 covers 17 residues. Germline V gene sequence: CDR1 SQVTM, CDR2 ANQGSEA. The CDR3: CSVEDPLGGLKYNEQFF. DNA for the CDR3: TGCAGCGTTGAAGACCCCCTGGGGGGACTCAAATACAATGAGCAGTTCTTC.

The chain is built from TRBV4-2 and TRBJ2-2, with 8 bases aligning to TRBD2. The trim removed 4 bases at V and 6 bases at J, leaving 7 bases unmatched. The germline gives CDR1 LGHNA, CDR2 YNFKEQ. The CDR3 loop spans 15 amino acids. CDR3 sequence reads: CASSPRTSSAGELFF. The CDR3 DNA follows: TGTGCCAGCAGCCCTCGGACTAGCTCGGCCGGGGAGCTGTTTTTT.

The chain carries TRBV6-1 and TRBJ2-5; the D gene is possibly TRBD2 (6 bases). The V gene lost 6 bases and the J gene lost 5 bases, with 19 bases spanning the gap. Germline CDR1 is MNHNS and CDR2 is SASEGT. The CDR3 contains 15 residues. In DNA, the CDR3 is TGTGCCAGCAGGAAAGGACTTTGGGAGGTCGAGACCCAGTACTTC. Protein: CASRKGLWEVETQYF.

This rearrangement joins TRBV18 to TRBJ1-1; D is undetermined. Trimming took 3 bases from V and 0 from J, leaving 8 bases between them. Per germline, CDR1 KGHSH and CDR2 LQKENI. CDR3 size: 14 residues. CDR3 sequence reads: CASSPVPLNTEAFF. CDR3 nucleotide sequence: TGTGCCAGCTCACCTGTCCCTCTGAACACTGAAGCTTTCTTT.

The V call is TRBV30, the J call TRBJ1-5; TRBD1 is a possible D gene (5 bases). CDR1 GTSNPN and CDR2 SVGIG come from the germline V gene (reference sequence). Between the trimmed V and J ends, which lost 0 bases and 2 bases, there was a span of 17 bases. There are 17 residues in the CDR3. CDR3 sequence (DNA): TGTGCCTGGAGTGTACGGCAAGGGGCCAGGGGCAATCAGCCCCAGCATTTT. The encoded protein is CAWSVRQGARGNQPQHF.

The gene calls are TRBV3-1 and TRBJ2-1, with D possibly TRBD1 on 6 matching bases. The CDR3 sequence is 15 residues long. Trimming left V 0 bases short and J 3 bases short, with 9 bases between. The germline gives CDR1 LGHDT, CDR2 YNNKEL (reference sequence). The CDR3 is CASSQETGDYNEQFF. CDR3 in DNA: TGTGCCAGCAGCCAAGAGACAGGAGACTACAATGAGCAGTTCTTC.

The gene calls are TRBV6-5 and TRBJ2-1; perhaps D is TRBD1 or TRBD2 (6 bases each). The V end lost 7 bases, the J end lost 10 bases, and 11 bases lay between the germline ends. Germline values: CDR1 MNHEY, CDR2 SVGAGI. The CDR3 length is 11 residues. The CDR3 coding sequence is TGTGCCAGCACCCTAGGGGGGGAGCAGTTCTTC. As protein: CASTLGGEQFF.

CDR3 region: CASRRYRGAYSNQPQHF. The CDR3 region has the DNA TGTGCCAGCAGAAGATACAGGGGCGCCTATAGCAATCAGCCCCAGCATTTT. The chain links TRBV28 to TRBJ1-5, with 7 bases matching TRBD1. Per germline, CDR1 MDHEN and CDR2 SYDVKM. The J segment lost 0 bases and the V segment lost 6 bases, leaving 11 bases of the junction unmatched. This CDR3 region has 17 residues.

The V call is TRBV28, the J call TRBJ1-2; 8 nucleotides match TRBD1. The length of the CDR3 is 14 residues. From germline, CDR1 is MDHEN and CDR2 SYDVKM. V lost 5 bases and J lost 5; bases outside the gene matches: 7. CDR3 nucleotides: TGTGCCAGCAGTAAAGCAGGGGGCGCGTATGGCTACACCTTC. It translates to CASSKAGGAYGYTF.

The chain joins TRBV12-3 or TRBV12-4 to TRBJ2-7; the D is unclear. This CDR3 comprises 13 residues. The germline V and J ends were trimmed by 0 bases and 3 bases, with 6 bases remaining between them. The CDR3 protein is CASSLAADYEQYF. Written as DNA, the CDR3 is TGTGCCAGCAGTTTAGCGGCAGACTACGAGCAGTACTTC.

J is TRBJ2-3 and V is TRBV20-1; 10 nucleotides match TRBD2. V trimming: 3 bases; J trimming: 4 bases; junction bases outside the gene matches: 7. This CDR3 contains 15 residues. CDR1 and CDR2 (germline): DFQATT, SNEGSKA (reference sequence). CDR3 nucleotides: TGCAGTGCTAGCCAACTAGCGGGATACGCAGATACGCAGTATTTT. This gives the protein CSASQLAGYADTQYF.

The V gene is TRBV20-1, the J gene TRBJ1-3; D gene uncertain. The CDR3 runs 14 residues. From germline, CDR1 is DFQATT and CDR2 SNEGSKA (reference sequence). V was trimmed by 2 bases and J by 4 bases, leaving 12 bases between them. The CDR3 sequence: CSARNAGTGNTIYF. The CDR3 DNA follows: TGCAGTGCTAGAAATGCGGGTACCGGAAACACCATATATTTT.

This chain joins TRBV7-3 and TRBJ2-3; 10 bases line up with TRBD2. Germline CDR1 is SGHTA and CDR2 is FQGTGA. There are 14 residues in the CDR3. The trim removed 5 bases at V and 3 bases at J, leaving 2 bases unmatched. DNA of the CDR3: TGTGCCAGCAGCGCAGCGGGAGGGACAGATACGCAGTATTTT. Encoded protein: CASSAAGGTDTQYF.

This clonotype was seen a few times. The rearrangement uses TRBV12-3 or TRBV12-4 and TRBJ1-1; no clear D gene. This CDR3 contains 11 residues. Trimming cost V 3 bases and J 8 bases, with 7 bases left between them. The CDR3 protein is CASSFGTEAFF. The CDR3, as DNA: TGTGCCAGCAGTTTTGGTACAGAAGCTTTCTTT.

This clonotype was seen once. V usage is TRBV20-1 and J usage is TRBJ1-4, with TRBD1 matching over 8 bases. Germline assignment: CDR1 DFQATT and CDR2 SNEGSKA (reference sequence). The CDR3 covers 12 residues. J lost 8 bases, V lost 1 base, and 0 bases had no gene match. This CDR3 is CSARGDREKLFF. DNA of the CDR3: TGCAGTGCTAGAGGGGACAGGGAAAAACTGTTTTTT.

The rearrangement joins TRBV20-1 to TRBJ2-5; 12 nucleotides line up with TRBD2. The CDR3 totals 15 residues. Trimming at V came to 5 bases and at J to 5 bases, leaving 9 bases not matched to a gene. Germline V lookup: CDR1 DFQATT, CDR2 SNEGSKA (reference sequence). The CDR3 loop is CSASDGLAGWETQYF. The CDR3 nucleotides read TGCAGTGCTTCCGATGGACTAGCGGGATGGGAGACCCAGTACTTC.

The chain has TRBV6-5 and TRBJ2-1; maybe TRBD2 (5 bases). This CDR3 spans 15 amino acids. Trimming removed 6 bases from V and 2 bases from J, with 14 bases in between. CDR1 and CDR2 (germline): MNHEY, SVGAGI. The CDR3 loop is CASRMTNGTYNEQFF. In DNA form, the CDR3 reads TGTGCCAGCAGAATGACTAACGGGACCTACAATGAGCAGTTCTTC.